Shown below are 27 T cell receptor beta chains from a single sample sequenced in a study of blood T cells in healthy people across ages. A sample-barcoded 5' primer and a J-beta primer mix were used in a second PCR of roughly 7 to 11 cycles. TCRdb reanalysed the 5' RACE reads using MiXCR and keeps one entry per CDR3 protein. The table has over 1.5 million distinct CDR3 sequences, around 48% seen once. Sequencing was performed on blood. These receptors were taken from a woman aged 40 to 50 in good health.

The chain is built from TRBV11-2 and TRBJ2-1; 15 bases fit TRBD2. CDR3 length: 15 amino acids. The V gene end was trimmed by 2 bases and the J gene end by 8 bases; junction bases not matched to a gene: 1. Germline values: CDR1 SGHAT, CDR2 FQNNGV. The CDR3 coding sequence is TGTGCCAGCAGCTTATGGACTAGCGGGGGGGATGAGCAGTTCTTC. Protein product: CASSLWTSGGDEQFF. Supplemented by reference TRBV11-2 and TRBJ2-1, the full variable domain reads EAGVAQSPRYKIIEKRQSVAFWCNPISGHATLYWYQQILGQGPKLLIQFQNNGVVDDSQLPKDRFSAERLKGVDSTLKIQPAKLEDSAVYLCASSLWTSGGDEQFFGPGTRLTVL.

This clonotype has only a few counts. CDR3 in amino acids: CSVGGGQGIYEQYF. CDR3 bases: TGCAGCGTTGGTGGAGGCCAGGGGATATACGAGCAGTACTTC. The chain uses TRBV29-1 and TRBJ2-7; tentatively, D is TRBD1 (6 bases). Germline V gene sequence: CDR1 SQVTM, CDR2 ANQGSEA. This CDR3 has 14 amino acids. Between the trimmed V and J ends, which lost 4 bases and 4 bases, there was a span of 17 bases.

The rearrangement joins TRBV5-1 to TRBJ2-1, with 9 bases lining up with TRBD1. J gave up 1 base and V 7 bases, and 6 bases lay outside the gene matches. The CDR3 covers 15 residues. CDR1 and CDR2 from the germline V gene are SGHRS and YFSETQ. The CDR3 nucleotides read TGCGCCAGCGGACAGGGGTTTGGGTCCTACAATGAGCAGTTCTTC. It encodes CASGQGFGSYNEQFF.

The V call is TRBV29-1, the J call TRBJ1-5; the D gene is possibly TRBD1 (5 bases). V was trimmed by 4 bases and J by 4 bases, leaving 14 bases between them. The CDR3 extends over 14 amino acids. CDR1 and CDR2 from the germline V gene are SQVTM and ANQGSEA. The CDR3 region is CSVAYVGGNQPQHF. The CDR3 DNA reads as TGCAGCGTTGCGTATGTGGGGGGGAATCAGCCCCAGCATTTT.

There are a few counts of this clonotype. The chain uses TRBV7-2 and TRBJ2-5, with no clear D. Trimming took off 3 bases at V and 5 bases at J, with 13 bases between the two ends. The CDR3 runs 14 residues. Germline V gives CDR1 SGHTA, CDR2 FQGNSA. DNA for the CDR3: TGTGCCAGCAGCTTTGGTGCAGGCAAGGAGACCCAGTACTTC. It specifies CASSFGAGKETQYF.

The chain's CDR3 is CASSPQGTRQPQHF. CDR3 sequence (DNA): TGTGCCAGCAGTCCTCAGGGGACTCGACAGCCCCAGCATTTT. This rearrangement joins TRBV2 to TRBJ1-5; tentative D call: TRBD1 (6 bases). Germline V gene sequence: CDR1 SNHLY, CDR2 FYNNEI. The CDR3 extends over 14 amino acids. Trimming shortened V by 5 bases and J by 7 bases, and 15 bases separated the two germline ends.

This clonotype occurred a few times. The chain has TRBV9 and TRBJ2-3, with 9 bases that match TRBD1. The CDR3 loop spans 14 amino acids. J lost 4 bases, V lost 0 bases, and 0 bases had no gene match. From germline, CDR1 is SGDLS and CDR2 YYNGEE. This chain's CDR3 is CASSVGQGADTQYF. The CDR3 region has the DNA TGTGCCAGCAGCGTAGGACAGGGGGCAGATACGCAGTATTTT.

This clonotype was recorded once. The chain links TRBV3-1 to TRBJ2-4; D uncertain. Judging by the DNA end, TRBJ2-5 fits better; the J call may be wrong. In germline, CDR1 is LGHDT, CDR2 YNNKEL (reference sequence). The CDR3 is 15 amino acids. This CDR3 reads CASSQARGRLETQYF. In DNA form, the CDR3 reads TGTGCCAGCAGCCAAGCCCGCGGACGACTAGAGACCCAGTACTTC.

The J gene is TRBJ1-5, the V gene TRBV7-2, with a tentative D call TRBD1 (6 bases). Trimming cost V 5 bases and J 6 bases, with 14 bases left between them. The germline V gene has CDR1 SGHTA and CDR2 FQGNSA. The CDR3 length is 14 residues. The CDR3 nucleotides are TGTGCCAGCAGCCAACAGGGTGGCGTTCAGCCCCAGCATTTT. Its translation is CASSQQGGVQPQHF.

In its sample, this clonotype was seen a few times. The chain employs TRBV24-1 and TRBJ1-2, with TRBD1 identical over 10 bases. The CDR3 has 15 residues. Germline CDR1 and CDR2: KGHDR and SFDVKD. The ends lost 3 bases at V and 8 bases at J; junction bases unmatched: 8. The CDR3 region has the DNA TGTGCCACCAGTGATCCGGGACAGGGGCGGACCGGCTACACCTTC. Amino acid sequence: CATSDPGQGRTGYTF.

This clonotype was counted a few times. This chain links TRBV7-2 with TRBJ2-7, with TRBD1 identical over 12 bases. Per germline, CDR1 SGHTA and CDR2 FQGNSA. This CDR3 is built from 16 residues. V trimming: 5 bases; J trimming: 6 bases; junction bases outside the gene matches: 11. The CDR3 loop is CASSTYTGTGGFEQYF. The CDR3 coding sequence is TGTGCCAGCAGCACATATACCGGGACAGGGGGCTTCGAGCAGTACTTC.

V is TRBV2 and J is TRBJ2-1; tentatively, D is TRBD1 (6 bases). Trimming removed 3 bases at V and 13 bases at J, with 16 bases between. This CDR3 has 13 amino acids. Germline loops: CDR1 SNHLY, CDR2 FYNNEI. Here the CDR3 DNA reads TGTGCCAGCAGTGATCGGGACAAAGAGACCCAGTTCTTC. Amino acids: CASSDRDKETQFF.

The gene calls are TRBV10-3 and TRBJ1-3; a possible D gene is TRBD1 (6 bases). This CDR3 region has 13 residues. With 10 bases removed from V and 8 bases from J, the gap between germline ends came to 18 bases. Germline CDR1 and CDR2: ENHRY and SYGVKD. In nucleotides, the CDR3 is TGTGCCACCACGCTGGGGACAAGAGACACCATATATTTT. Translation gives CATTLGTRDTIYF.

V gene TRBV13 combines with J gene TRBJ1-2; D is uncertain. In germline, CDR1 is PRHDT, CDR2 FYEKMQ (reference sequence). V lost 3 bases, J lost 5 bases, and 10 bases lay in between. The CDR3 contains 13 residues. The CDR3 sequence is CASSFRSVYGYTF. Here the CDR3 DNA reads TGTGCCAGCAGCTTCCGCTCTGTTTATGGCTACACCTTC. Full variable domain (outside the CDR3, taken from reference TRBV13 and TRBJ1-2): AAGVIQSPRHLIKEKRETATLKCYPIPRHDTVYWYQQGPGQDPQFLISFYEKMQSDKGSIPDRFSAQQFSDYHSELNMSSLELGDSALYFCASSFRSVYGYTFGSGTRLTVV.

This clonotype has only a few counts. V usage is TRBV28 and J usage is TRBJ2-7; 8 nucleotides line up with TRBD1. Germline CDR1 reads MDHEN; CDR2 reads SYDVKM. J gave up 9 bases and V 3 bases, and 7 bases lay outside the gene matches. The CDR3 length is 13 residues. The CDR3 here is CASSFAGGNVQYF. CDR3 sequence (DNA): TGTGCCAGCAGTTTTGCAGGGGGCAATGTGCAGTACTTC.

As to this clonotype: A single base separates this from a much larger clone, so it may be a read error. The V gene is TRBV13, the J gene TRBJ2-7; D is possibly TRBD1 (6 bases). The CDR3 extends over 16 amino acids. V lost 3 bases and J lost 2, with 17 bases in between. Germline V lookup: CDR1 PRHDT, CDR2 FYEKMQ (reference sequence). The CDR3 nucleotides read TGTGCCAGCAGCTTGGCTCGAACGGACAGACCCTACGAGCAGTACTTC. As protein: CASSLARTDRPYEQYF.

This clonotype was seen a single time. The CDR3 DNA is TGCGCCAGCAGCTCCCTTCGGGACTCACAGACCCAGTACTTC. Translated: CASSSLRDSQTQYF. This chain uses TRBV5-1 with TRBJ2-5, with TRBD2 as a possible D gene (6 bases). V was shortened by 3 bases and J by 6 bases, with 15 bases between the two germline ends. Looked up from germline, CDR1 is SGHRS and CDR2 is YFSETQ. The CDR3 extends over 14 amino acids.

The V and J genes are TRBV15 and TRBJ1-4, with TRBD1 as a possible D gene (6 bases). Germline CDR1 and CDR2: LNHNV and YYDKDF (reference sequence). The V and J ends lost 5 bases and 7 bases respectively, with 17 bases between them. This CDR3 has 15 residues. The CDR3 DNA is TGTGCCACCAGCTTTACCAAAACAGGGTCTGAAAAACTGTTTTTT. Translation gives CATSFTKTGSEKLFF.

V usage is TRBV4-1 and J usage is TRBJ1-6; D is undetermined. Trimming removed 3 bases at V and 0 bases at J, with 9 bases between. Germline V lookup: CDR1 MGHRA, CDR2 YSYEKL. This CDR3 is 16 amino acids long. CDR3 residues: CASSHVQSSYNSPLHF. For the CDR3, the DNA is TGCGCCAGCAGCCACGTACAGAGCTCCTATAATTCACCCCTCCACTTT.

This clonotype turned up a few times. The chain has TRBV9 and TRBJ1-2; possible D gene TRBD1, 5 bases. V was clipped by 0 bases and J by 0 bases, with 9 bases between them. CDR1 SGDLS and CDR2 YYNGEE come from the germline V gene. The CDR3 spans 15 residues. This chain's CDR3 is CASSVGAGTNYGYTF. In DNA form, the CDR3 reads TGTGCCAGCAGCGTAGGGGCAGGGACTAACTATGGCTACACCTTC.

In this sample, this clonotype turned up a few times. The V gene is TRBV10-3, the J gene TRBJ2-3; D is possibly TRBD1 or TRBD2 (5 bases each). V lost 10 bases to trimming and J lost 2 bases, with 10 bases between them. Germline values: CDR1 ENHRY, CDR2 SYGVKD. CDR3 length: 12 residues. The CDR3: CATGADTDTQYF. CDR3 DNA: TGTGCCACCGGGGCGGACACAGATACGCAGTATTTT.

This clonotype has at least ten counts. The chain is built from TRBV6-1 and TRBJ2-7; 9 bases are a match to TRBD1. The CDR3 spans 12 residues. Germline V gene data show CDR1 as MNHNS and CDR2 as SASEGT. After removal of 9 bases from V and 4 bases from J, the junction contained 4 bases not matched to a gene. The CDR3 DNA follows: TGTGCCAGTGGGGGACAGGGTTACGAGCAGTACTTC. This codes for CASGGQGYEQYF.

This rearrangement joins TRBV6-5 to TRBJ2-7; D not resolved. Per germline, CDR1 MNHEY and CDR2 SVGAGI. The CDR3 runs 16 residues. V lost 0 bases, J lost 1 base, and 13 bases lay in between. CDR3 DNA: TGTGCCAGCAGTTACTCCGACACCGCAAAGTCCTACGAGCAGTACTTC. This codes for CASSYSDTAKSYEQYF.

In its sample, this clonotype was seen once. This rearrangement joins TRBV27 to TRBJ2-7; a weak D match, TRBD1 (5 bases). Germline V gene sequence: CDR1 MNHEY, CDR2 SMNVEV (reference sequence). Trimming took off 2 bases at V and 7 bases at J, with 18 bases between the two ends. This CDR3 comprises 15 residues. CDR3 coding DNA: TGTGCCAGCAGTTTAATCAGGGCAGGGCGAAATGAGCAGTACTTC. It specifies CASSLIRAGRNEQYF.

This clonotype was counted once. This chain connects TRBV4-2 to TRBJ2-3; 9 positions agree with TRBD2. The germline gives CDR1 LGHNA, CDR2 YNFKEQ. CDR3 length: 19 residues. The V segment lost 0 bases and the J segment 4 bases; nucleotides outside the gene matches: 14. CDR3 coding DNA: TGTGCCAGCAGCCAAGATCCTACGCACGGCGGGGGGGTCGCAGATACGCAGTATTTT. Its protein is CASSQDPTHGGGVADTQYF.

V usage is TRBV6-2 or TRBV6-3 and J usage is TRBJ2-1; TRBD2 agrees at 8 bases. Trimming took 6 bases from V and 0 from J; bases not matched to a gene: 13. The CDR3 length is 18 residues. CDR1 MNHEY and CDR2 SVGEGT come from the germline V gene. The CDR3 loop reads CASSHEVWGTSSYNEQFF. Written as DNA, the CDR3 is TGTGCCAGCAGCCACGAGGTTTGGGGGACTAGCTCCTACAATGAGCAGTTCTTC.

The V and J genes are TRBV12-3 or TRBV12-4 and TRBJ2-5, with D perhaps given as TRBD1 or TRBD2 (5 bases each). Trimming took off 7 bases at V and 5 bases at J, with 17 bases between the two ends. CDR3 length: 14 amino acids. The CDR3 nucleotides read TGTGCCAGCAATCCCGGGACCCTTGGGGAGACCCAGTACTTC. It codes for CASNPGTLGETQYF.